The clone carrying this T cell receptor beta chain was counted many times. The antigen remains undetermined. This sample is part of a study of blood T cells in healthy people across ages. Trimming removed 3 bases at V and 5 bases at J, with 17 bases between. There are 15 residues in the CDR3. Germline V gene data show CDR1 as SGHDT and CDR2 as YYEEEE. The authors ran a second PCR of roughly 6 to 12 cycles using a sample-barcoded 5' primer and a J-beta primer mix. Every sample gave at least 2.5 million paired-end reads containing CDR3. One entry per CDR3 protein results from TCRdb running MiXCR on the 5' RACE reads. Seen here are 1.5 million to 2 million distinct CDR3 sequences, roughly 28% observed once, and the top ten hold roughly 8.2%. General study findings and limits: Possibly confounding the expanded clonotype changes was the fact that donor CMV status was unknown. Naive CD4+ cell counts and diversity both ran higher in long-lived than in aged donors.

Input material: blood. The receptor was derived from a woman in her 30s in good health. This chain connects TRBV5-6 to TRBJ1-2; the D is unclear. CDR3 nucleotides: TGTGCCAGCAGCTATTCCGGGGATGGAGCTTATGGCTACACCTTC. It translates to CASSYSGDGAYGYTF.